These 25 T cell receptor beta chains originate from one sample sequenced in a study of response to subunit inactivated influenza vaccine. MiXCR was run by TCRdb on the RT-PCR reads, yielding one entry per CDR3 protein. The sample contains under 200,000 distinct CDR3 sequences, about 11% of which appear only once. Material: CD8+ T cells sorted from PBMCs, obtained less than 25 months after vaccination. Every receptor here comes from a man aged 45 to 75 who received an inactivated influenza vaccine.

The gene calls are TRBV28 and TRBJ1-2, with D unresolved. The CDR3 consists of 14 residues. Trimming removed 2 bases at V and 7 bases at J, with 14 bases between. Germline V gene sequence: CDR1 MDHEN, CDR2 SYDVKM. CDR3 region: CASSLSGWGGGYTF. As DNA, the CDR3 is TGTGCCAGCAGTTTAAGTGGGTGGGGAGGTGGCTACACCTTC.

The genes are TRBV7-6 and TRBJ2-1; TRBD2 agrees at 8 bases. CDR3 size: 16 residues. V was pared by 5 bases and J by 4 bases, with 10 bases of the junction left unmatched. Per germline, CDR1 SGHVS and CDR2 FNYEAQ. CDR3 bases: TGTGCCAGCAGCGCCAGTTGGGGCGGGAGGTACAATGAGCAGTTCTTC. It translates to CASSASWGGRYNEQFF. Drawing the rest from reference TRBV7-6 and TRBJ2-1, the complete variable domain is GAGVSQSPRYKVTKRGQDVALRCDPISGHVSLYWYRQALGQGPEFLTYFNYEAQQDKSGLPNDRFSAERPEGSISTLTIQRTEQRDSAMYRCASSASWGGRYNEQFFGPGTRLTVL.

This clonotype has only a few counts. The J gene is TRBJ1-2, the V gene TRBV10-2; D remains unclear. With 3 bases removed from V and 7 bases from J, the gap between germline ends came to 6 bases. The CDR3 runs to 11 residues. Germline loops: CDR1 WSHSY, CDR2 SAAADI. CDR3 sequence (DNA): TGCGCCAGCAGTGACGGAGGTGGCTACACCTTC. Translating it yields CASSDGGGYTF.

The chain employs TRBV7-9 and TRBJ2-7; maybe TRBD2 (6 bases). Germline lookup yields CDR1 SEHNR and CDR2 FQNEAQ (reference sequence). The V and J ends lost 4 bases and 0 bases respectively, with 19 bases between them. This CDR3 spans 17 amino acids. CDR3 protein: CASSSFPGTSSSYEQYF. In nucleotides, the CDR3 is TGTGCCAGCAGCTCCTTCCCCGGGACTTCGAGCTCCTACGAGCAGTACTTC.

The chain combines TRBV20-1 with TRBJ1-1, with D possibly TRBD1 on 6 matching bases. The CDR3 totals 13 residues. Trimming stripped 1 base from V and 1 base from J, with 7 bases between. The V gene's germline CDR1 is DFQATT and CDR2 SNEGSKA (reference sequence). For the CDR3, the DNA is TGCAGTGCTAGAGGGACAGAGAACACTGAAGCTTTCTTT. It specifies CSARGTENTEAFF.

This clonotype was seen ten or more times. The chain links TRBV3-1 to TRBJ2-5; tentatively, D is TRBD1 or TRBD2 (9 bases each). The CDR3 length is 20 residues. The V end was cut by 6 bases, the J end by 5 bases, with 34 bases between. Germline V gives CDR1 LGHDT, CDR2 YNNKEL (reference sequence). CDR3 DNA: TGTGCCAGCAGACGACACAGACAGGGGGAGACTAGCGGAGCTACGGAGACCCAGTACTTC. Translated, it gives CASRRHRQGETSGATETQYF.

This clonotype was counted a few times. The chain couples TRBV4-3 to TRBJ1-2; 7 bases line up with TRBD1. The germline gives CDR1 LGHNA, CDR2 YSLEER. V lost 6 bases, J lost 8 bases, and 18 bases stayed unmatched. This CDR3 has 16 amino acids. The DNA for the CDR3 is TGCGCCAGCAGAATCAAGGTGGGACAGCTTAAAGGGGGCTACACCTTC. Its translation is CASRIKVGQLKGGYTF.

This clonotype was seen at least ten times. The rearrangement joins TRBV15 to TRBJ1-5, with no clear D. CDR3 size: 17 residues. The germline V gene has CDR1 LNHNV and CDR2 YYDKDF (reference sequence). V was shortened by 0 bases and J by 0 bases, with 12 bases between the two germline ends. The CDR3 coding sequence is TGTGCCACCAGCAGAGATGCGGGGTATGGTAGCAATCAGCCCCAGCATTTT. It translates to CATSRDAGYGSNQPQHF.

J is TRBJ2-1 and V is TRBV7-8; TRBD2 aligns across 13 bases. Germline V gene sequence: CDR1 SGHVS, CDR2 FQNEAQ. The V gene end was trimmed by 5 bases and the J gene end by 9 bases; junction bases not matched to a gene: 7. The CDR3 has 15 residues. The CDR3 DNA follows: TGTGCCAGCAGCGCGGAGGGACTAGCGGGATTTGAGCAGTTCTTC. It encodes CASSAEGLAGFEQFF.

The chain links TRBV28 to TRBJ2-2; the match to TRBD2 covers 13 bases. The CDR3 is 16 amino acids. The germline gives CDR1 MDHEN, CDR2 SYDVKM. The V and J ends lost 4 bases and 6 bases, in that order; junction bases with no gene match: 5. Written as DNA, the CDR3 is TGTGCCAGCAGTTCCAGGACTAGCGGGAGAGCCGGGGAGCTGTTTTTT. Protein sequence: CASSSRTSGRAGELFF.

This clonotype was detected ten times or more. V is TRBV7-2 and J is TRBJ2-3; D gene unclear. CDR3 length: 16 residues. Trimming took off 4 bases at V and 6 bases at J, with 20 bases between the two ends. CDR1 is SGHTA and CDR2 is FQGNSA in the germline V gene. The CDR3 DNA is TGTGCCAGCAGCTCGCAGCTTTTTTACGACATGGATACGCAGTATTTT. This gives the protein CASSSQLFYDMDTQYF.

This clonotype was picked up a small number of times. The rearrangement links TRBV28 to TRBJ1-1; weak D call: TRBD1 (6 bases). The CDR3 is 11 residues long. V lost 3 bases to trimming and J lost 10 bases, with 9 bases between them. Germline CDR1 MDHEN, CDR2 SYDVKM. Written as DNA, the CDR3 is TGTGCCAGCAGTTTGAGGACAGCAGCTTTCTTT. Its translation is CASSLRTAAFF.

This clonotype was seen only a few times. The genes are TRBV5-5 and TRBJ2-7; either TRBD1 or TRBD2 may fit D (5 bases each). This CDR3 region has 13 residues. The germline CDR1 and CDR2 sequences are SGHKS and YYEKEE (reference sequence). Between the trimmed V and J ends, which lost 5 bases and 5 bases, there was a span of 14 bases. The DNA for the CDR3 is TGTGCCAGCAGTTCCGGGACCTGGAACGAGCAGTACTTC. Protein sequence: CASSSGTWNEQYF.

This clonotype has more than one count but fewer than ten. This rearrangement joins TRBV25-1 to TRBJ2-2, with 7 bases fitting TRBD2. Germline CDR1 is MGHDK and CDR2 is SYGVNS. Trimming cost V 6 bases and J 2 bases; bases outside gene matches: 9. The length of the CDR3 is 16 residues. CDR3 DNA sequence: TGTGCCAGCAGGGGAGATCGGGACTACAACACCGGGGAGCTGTTTTTT. This encodes CASRGDRDYNTGELFF.

The sample holds a few counts of this clonotype. This sequence joins TRBV10-2 and TRBJ1-3; 8 bases fit TRBD1. Germline V gene data show CDR1 as WSHSY and CDR2 as SAAADI. The CDR3 extends over 14 amino acids. J was trimmed by 6 bases and V by 7 bases; bases with no gene match: 8. CDR3 loop: CASTSTGVANTIYF. In DNA, the CDR3 is TGCGCCAGCACCTCGACAGGGGTTGCAAACACCATATATTTT.

This clonotype turned up a few times. The chain has TRBV11-2 and TRBJ2-7; the D gene is possibly TRBD2 (6 bases). This CDR3 region has 16 residues. Germline assignment: CDR1 SGHAT and CDR2 FQNNGV. V lost 5 bases and J 2 bases, leaving 19 bases between the germline ends. The CDR3 nucleotides read TGTGCCAGCAGCGATACCGGGGGAGGAAAACCCTACGAGCAGTACTTC. It codes for CASSDTGGGKPYEQYF.

In its sample, this clonotype was seen many times. J is TRBJ2-3 and V is TRBV20-1; 11 nucleotides align to TRBD2. Germline V CDR1 and CDR2: DFQATT, SNEGSKA (reference sequence). The ends lost 4 bases at V and 2 bases at J; junction bases unmatched: 11. This CDR3 contains 17 residues. The CDR3 DNA follows: TGCAGTGCTACCGGGACTAGCGGAGCCGTTCCCACAGATACGCAGTATTTT. Protein sequence: CSATGTSGAVPTDTQYF.

A few counts support this clonotype. The V call is TRBV11-2, the J call TRBJ1-1, with a possible D match to TRBD1 (5 bases). Trimming took off 4 bases at V and 0 bases at J, with 12 bases between the two ends. The CDR3 has 15 amino acids. Germline lookup yields CDR1 SGHAT and CDR2 FQNNGV. Here the CDR3 DNA reads TGTGCCAGCAGCTCAGGGATCTACATGAACACTGAAGCTTTCTTT. It codes for CASSSGIYMNTEAFF. The full variable domain, its missing parts supplied by reference TRBV11-2 and TRBJ1-1, is EAGVAQSPRYKIIEKRQSVAFWCNPISGHATLYWYQQILGQGPKLLIQFQNNGVVDDSQLPKDRFSAERLKGVDSTLKIQPAKLEDSAVYLCASSSGIYMNTEAFFGQGTRLTVV.

Only a few counts were recorded for this clonotype. The chain is built from TRBV28 and TRBJ2-2, with D tentatively TRBD1 (5 bases). CDR3 length: 13 amino acids. The V gene's germline CDR1 is MDHEN and CDR2 SYDVKM. V was shortened by 6 bases and J by 1 base, with 6 bases between the two germline ends. The DNA of the CDR3 is TGTGCCAGCAGGACAGTGAACACCGGGGAGCTGTTTTTT. As protein: CASRTVNTGELFF.

The chain combines TRBV20-1 with TRBJ2-3, with 10 bases identical to TRBD2. Germline V gene data show CDR1 as DFQATT and CDR2 as SNEGSKA (reference sequence). This CDR3 is 18 amino acids long. The junction had 13 bases not matched to a gene; V was cut back by 4 bases and J by 0 bases. The CDR3 bases are TGCAGTGCTATTCACGAGCGGGGGGGTAGAAGAAGCACAGATACGCAGTATTTT. Translating gives CSAIHERGGRRSTDTQYF.

Many counts were recorded for this clonotype. V is TRBV6-1 and J is TRBJ1-5; D remains unclear. The length of the CDR3 is 15 residues. Per the germline V gene, CDR1 is MNHNS and CDR2 is SASEGT. V lost 4 bases to trimming and J lost 3 bases, with 13 bases between them. The CDR3 region has the DNA TGTGCCAGCAGTGCCCTGTATGTTTTCAATCAGCCCCAGCATTTT. Translation: CASSALYVFNQPQHF.

This clonotype occurred a few times. The chain uses TRBV14 and TRBJ2-2; weak D call: TRBD2 (5 bases). Germline CDR1 SGHDN, CDR2 FVKESK. The CDR3 is 17 amino acids. Trimming left V 0 bases short and J 0 bases short, with 11 bases between. In nucleotides, the CDR3 is TGTGCCAGCAGCCAAGAGTTGGCACTAGCGAACACCGGGGAGCTGTTTTTT. Protein: CASSQELALANTGELFF.

A few counts support this clonotype. The rearrangement links TRBV16 to TRBJ2-7; D gene unclear. Germline V gene data show CDR1 as KGHSY and CDR2 as FQNENV. There are 12 residues in the CDR3. The germline V and J ends were trimmed by 4 bases and 6 bases, with 10 bases remaining between them. The CDR3 nucleotides read TGTGCCAGCAGCCTCGGACGGATCGAGCAGTACTTC. Its translation is CASSLGRIEQYF.

The sample holds one count of this clonotype. The chain has TRBV4-3 and TRBJ2-1; D perhaps matches TRBD1 (6 bases). This CDR3 contains 15 residues. Trimming took 3 bases from V and 7 from J, leaving 16 bases between them. Germline CDR1 and CDR2: LGHNA and YSLEER. CDR3 in DNA: TGCGCCAGCAGCCAGGGTACAGGGTTTGGGAATGAGCAGTTCTTC. It translates to CASSQGTGFGNEQFF.

The genes are TRBV10-3 and TRBJ2-2; D tentatively reads TRBD1 or TRBD2 (5 bases each). CDR3 length: 11 amino acids. V was clipped by 8 bases and J by 5 bases, with 6 bases between them. CDR1 is ENHRY and CDR2 is SYGVKD in the germline V gene. The CDR3 nucleotides are TGTGCCATCGGGACGACCGGGGAGCTGTTTTTT. It specifies CAIGTTGELFF.